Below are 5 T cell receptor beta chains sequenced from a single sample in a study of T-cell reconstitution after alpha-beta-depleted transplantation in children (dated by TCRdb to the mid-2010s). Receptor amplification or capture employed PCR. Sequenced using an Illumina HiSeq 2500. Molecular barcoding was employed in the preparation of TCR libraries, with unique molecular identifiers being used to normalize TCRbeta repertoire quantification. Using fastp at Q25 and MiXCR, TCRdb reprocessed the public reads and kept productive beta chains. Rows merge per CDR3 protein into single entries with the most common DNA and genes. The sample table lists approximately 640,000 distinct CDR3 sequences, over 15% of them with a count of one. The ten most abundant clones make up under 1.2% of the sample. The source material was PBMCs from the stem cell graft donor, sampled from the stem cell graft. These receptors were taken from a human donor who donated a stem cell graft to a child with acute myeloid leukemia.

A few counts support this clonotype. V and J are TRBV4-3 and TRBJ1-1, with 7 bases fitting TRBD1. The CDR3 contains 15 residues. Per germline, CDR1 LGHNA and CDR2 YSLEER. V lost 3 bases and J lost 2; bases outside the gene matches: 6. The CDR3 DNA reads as TGCGCCAGCAGCCAGAGGGACAGAGCTAACACTGAAGCTTTCTTT. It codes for CASSQRDRANTEAFF.

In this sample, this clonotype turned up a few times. The CDR3 is CASREAGATDTQYF. CDR3 DNA: TGCGCCAGCAGAGAAGCGGGGGCCACAGATACGCAGTATTTT. The V call is TRBV5-1, the J call TRBJ2-3, with TRBD2 matching over 8 bases. CDR1 SGHRS and CDR2 YFSETQ come from the germline V gene. The CDR3 covers 14 residues. V lost 5 bases to trimming and J lost 2 bases; unmatched junction nucleotides: 4.

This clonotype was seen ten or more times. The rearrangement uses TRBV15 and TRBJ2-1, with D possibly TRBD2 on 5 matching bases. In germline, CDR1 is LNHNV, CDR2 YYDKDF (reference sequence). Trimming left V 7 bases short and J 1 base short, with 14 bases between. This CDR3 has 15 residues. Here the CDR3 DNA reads TGTGCCACCACTGATGAGGGAAGGTCCTACAATGAGCAGTTCTTC. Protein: CATTDEGRSYNEQFF.

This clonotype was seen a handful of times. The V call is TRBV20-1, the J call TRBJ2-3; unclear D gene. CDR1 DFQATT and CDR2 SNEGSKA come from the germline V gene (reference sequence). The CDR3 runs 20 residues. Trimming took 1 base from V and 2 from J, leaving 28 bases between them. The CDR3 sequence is CSARVPPSALVYIHTDTQYF. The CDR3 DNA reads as TGCAGTGCTAGAGTACCCCCATCGGCCCTCGTGTACATTCACACAGATACGCAGTATTTT.

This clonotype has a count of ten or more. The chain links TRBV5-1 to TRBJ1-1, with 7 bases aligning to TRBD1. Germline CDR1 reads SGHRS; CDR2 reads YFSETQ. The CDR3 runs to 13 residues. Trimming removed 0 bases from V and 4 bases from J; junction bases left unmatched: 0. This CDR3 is CASSLEGATEAFF. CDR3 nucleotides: TGCGCCAGCAGCTTGGAGGGGGCCACTGAAGCTTTCTTT. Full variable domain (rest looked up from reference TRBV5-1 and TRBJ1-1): KAGVTQTPRYLIKTRGQQVTLSCSPISGHRSVSWYQQTPGQGLQFLFEYFSETQRNKGNFPGRFSGRQFSNSRSEMNVSTLELGDSALYLCASSLEGATEAFFGQGTRLTVV.